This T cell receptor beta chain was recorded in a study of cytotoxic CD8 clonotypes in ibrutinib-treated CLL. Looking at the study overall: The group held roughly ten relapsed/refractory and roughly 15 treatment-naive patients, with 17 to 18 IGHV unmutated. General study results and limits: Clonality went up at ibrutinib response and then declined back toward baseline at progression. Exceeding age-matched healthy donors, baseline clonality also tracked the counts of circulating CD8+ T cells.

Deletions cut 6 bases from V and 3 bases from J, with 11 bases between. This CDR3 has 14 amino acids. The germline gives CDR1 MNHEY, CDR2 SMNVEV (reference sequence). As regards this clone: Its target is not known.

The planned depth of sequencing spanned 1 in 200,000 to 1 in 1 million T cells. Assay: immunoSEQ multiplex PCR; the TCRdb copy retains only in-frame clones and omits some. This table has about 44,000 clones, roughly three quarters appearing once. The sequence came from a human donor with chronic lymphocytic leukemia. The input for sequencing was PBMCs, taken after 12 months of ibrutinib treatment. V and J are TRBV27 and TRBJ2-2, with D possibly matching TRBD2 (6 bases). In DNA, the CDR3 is TGTGCCAGCAGGGTAGCGGAGTACACCGGGGAGCTGTTTTTT. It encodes CASRVAEYTGELFF.